This T cell receptor (beta chain) was recovered during a study of CD8+CD57+ T cells in acquired aplastic anemia. Study conclusions and caveats: With respect to CD8+ Simpson's diversity, patients and controls did not differ significantly. Common to patients and controls were twenty-nine CD8+ CDR3 sequences.

Regarding this clonotype: Its antigen is still unknown.

CDR1 is SNHLY and CDR2 is FYNNEI in the germline V gene. The CDR3 consists of 14 residues. Trimming at V came to 6 bases and at J to 7 bases, leaving 8 bases not matched to a gene. Genomic DNA was employed as the template in profiling TCR beta VDJ and CDR3. TCRdb re-called the reads with MiXCR, one entry per CDR3 protein. The table shows 75,000 to 90,000 distinct CDR3 sequences, with under 50% occurring only once. The chain carries TRBV2 and TRBJ1-2, with 10 bases that match TRBD1. This sequence was found in a human donor in good health, serving as a control. The sequenced sample was sorted CD4+, CD8+, or CD8+CD57+ T cells (not recorded which) from PBMCs. CDR3 region: CASSPRTGGGGYTF. The CDR3 DNA reads TGTGCCAGCAGCCCCCGGACAGGGGGGGGTGGCTACACCTTC.